This TCR beta chain appears in the sequencing data of a study of type 1 regulatory T cells. Study overall: This in vitro CD4 product, T-allo10, is enriched for Tr1 cells and alloantigen-specific.

Concerning this clonotype itself: The antigen is undetermined.

Broader study findings: Compared with non-type 1 regulatory T cells, type 1 regulatory T cells showed a more restricted TCR repertoire.

This CDR3 contains 14 residues. The germline V and J ends were trimmed by 6 bases and 4 bases, with 13 bases remaining between them. TCRdb re-called the reads through MiXCR, storing one row per CDR3 protein. The sample contains tens of thousands of distinct CDR3 sequences, around 20% of which appear only once. This sequence originates from a human donor in good health. The sample consisted of cultured type 1 regulatory T (Tr1) cells, either the whole culture or a sorted fraction (not recorded which). The chain employs TRBV12-3 or TRBV12-4 and TRBJ2-1; D gene uncertain. CDR3 DNA: TGTGCCAGCAGCTCCCCCGGATCGTACAATGAGCAGTTCTTC. Amino acids: CASSSPGSYNEQFF.